Listed here is a single T cell receptor beta chain. The antigen is unknown. This same CDR3 is encoded by further DNA sequences in the sample. Germline CDR1 MNHEY, CDR2 SMNVEV (reference sequence). The V and J ends lost 3 bases and 1 base respectively, with 9 bases between them. The CDR3 covers 14 residues. The source of the sample is a study of shared clonotypes between healthy human individuals. Across the study: Per-donor plates numbered three CD4 naive, three CD4 memory, two CD8 naive and one CD8 memory. Findings and caveats of the study: Sequencing depth was a factor that was expected to affect clonotype sharing among donors.

Method: immunoSEQ multiplex PCR; TCRdb's copy keeps in-frame clones and lacks some. The sample holds around 1.6 million clones, about 98% seen once. This TCR was recovered from a man aged 25-45 years in good health. This chain links TRBV27 with TRBJ1-1; D call uncertain. Sequencing was done on a sample of naive CD4+ T cells sorted from blood. Subset given: CD45RA+ positively selected. CDR3 DNA sequence: TGTGCCAGCAGTTTGCGTAGGGCGAACACTGAAGCTTTCTTT. Residues: CASSLRRANTEAFF.